What follows is one T cell receptor (beta chain) and its context. Antigen unknown. This entry belongs to a study of shared clonotypes between healthy human individuals. Study overall: Aged between 18 and 49, the donors were a couple of women and three men.

Study conclusions and caveats: Donor clonotype sharing was expected to depend on sequencing depth.

Every donor was a Caucasian adult from Nashville, Tennessee. Ten immunoSEQ deep assay plates were used to sequence the DNA of unsorted PBMCs. Sequencing used immunoSEQ multiplex PCR; TCRdb keeps in-frame clones, though not all of them. The profile covers about 500,000 clones, with roughly four fifths appearing a single time and 12% taken by the ten largest. V lost 4 bases to trimming and J lost 10 bases, with 16 bases between them. The CDR3 spans 13 residues. Germline CDR1 and CDR2: SEHNR and FQNEAQ (reference sequence). The V gene is TRBV7-9, the J gene TRBJ2-5; perhaps TRBD2 as D (5 bases). Sequencing was carried out using PBMCs. This TCR came from a middle-aged woman in good health. Some clones in this sample may be carry-over from other donors' samples. CDR3 coding DNA: TGTGCCAGCAGCTATGGTGGCACGGAGGTCCAGTACTTC. Amino acids: CASSYGGTEVQYF.